This TCR beta chain was identified during a study of shared clonotypes between healthy human individuals. J gave up 6 bases and V 7 bases, and 10 bases lay outside the gene matches. This CDR3 comprises 15 residues. CDR1 and CDR2 from the germline V gene are LNHDA and SQIVND (reference sequence). Naive CD8 cells, CD45RO-negative and positively selected for CCR7, excluded terminally differentiated effector memory CD45RA+ cells. Profiled with immunoSEQ multiplex PCR; TCRdb holds only in-frame clones, not every one. This table holds roughly 810,000 clones, around 96% found once. This chain joins TRBV19 and TRBJ2-1, with 9 bases lining up with TRBD2. The TCR originated in a man aged 25-45 years in good health. The sample taken for sequencing was naive CD8+ T cells sorted from blood. CDR3 protein: CASNRIAGVINEQFF. The CDR3 DNA is TGTGCCAGTAACCGAATAGCGGGAGTGATCAATGAGCAGTTCTTC.